These T cell receptor beta chains were read from a single sample in a study of control samples from healthy donors and cancer patients. The table came from immunoSEQ multiplex PCR; TCRdb's copy has only in-frame clones and leaves some out. The sample records 80,000 to 100,000 clones, approximately 86% being singletons. The sequenced material came from blood. The receptors come from a man aged 30-40 years in good health. CDR3s include the opening cysteine and the closing phenylalanine or tryptophan. A D gene is named only where the DNA matches it firmly. The listing skips clone size in some rows; elsewhere it reads once, few, many or a size class.

TGTGCCAGCTCACCCGCACAGGGAACCTACGAGCAGTACTTC	CASSPAQGTYEQYF	.	TRBJ2-7	TRBV18	.
TGTGCCAGCAGTCCCTCTCGGCCGCCACACGAGCAGTACTTC	CASSPSRPPHEQYF	.	TRBJ2-7	TRBV6-6	.
TGTGCCAGCTCACCTCGCAGGGGGCGCTTTGCCGGGGAGCTGTTTTTT	CASSPRRGRFAGELFF	TRBD1	TRBJ2-2	TRBV18	.
TGTGCCAGCAGCACCCGGACCGCGAACACTGAAGCTTTCTTT	CASSTRTANTEAFF	.	TRBJ1-1	TRBV5-8	once
TGTGCCAGCAGCGCCAAAGCCCGCCCGACTGAAGCTTTCTTT	CASSAKARPTEAFF	.	TRBJ1-1	TRBV9	.
TGTGCCAGCAGTTTCCCAACTGGTGGCTACACCTTC	CASSFPTGGYTF	.	TRBJ1-2	TRBV28	.
TGTGCCAGCAGCCCCGGGACCCTACGTTACGGCTACACCTTC	CASSPGTLRYGYTF	.	TRBJ1-2	TRBV11-3	.
TGTGCCAGCTCACCACTGTCAGGGGTGAATTCACCCCTCCACTTT	CASSPLSGVNSPLHF	.	TRBJ1-6	TRBV18	.
TGTGCCAGCTCACCCCCGGGCTGGCTAGACTATGGCTACACCTTC	CASSPPGWLDYGYTF	.	TRBJ1-2	TRBV18	.
TGTGCCAGCAGCTTATTCCAGGGGCTCGAGAGGGCTGAAGCTTTCTTT	CASSLFQGLERAEAFF	.	TRBJ1-1	TRBV7-2	.
TGTGCCTGGAGTTCAGGGGGGAGGACTGAAGCTTTCTTT	CAWSSGGRTEAFF	TRBD1	TRBJ1-1	TRBV30	.
TGTGCCAGCAGCGCACTAAACTCTGGAAACACCATATATTTT	CASSALNSGNTIYF	.	TRBJ1-3	TRBV3-1/TRBV3-2	.
TGTGCCATCAGTGAGTTACAGGGGCGCACTGAAGCTTTCTTT	CAISELQGRTEAFF	TRBD1	TRBJ1-1	TRBV10-3	.
TGTGCCAGCAATGACGGGCTGATCTACGAGCAGTACTTC	CASNDGLIYEQYF	.	TRBJ2-7	TRBV14	once
TGCGCCAGCAGCCAAGAAAGGGTAGCGGGAGGTCGGGAGACCCAGTACTTC	CASSQERVAGGRETQYF	TRBD2	TRBJ2-5	TRBV4-1	once
TGTGCCACCAGCAGTCTTAGGGTGAATGAAAAACTGTTTTTT	CATSSLRVNEKLFF	.	TRBJ1-4	TRBV15	once
TGTGCCAGTACCCTCCGGTATCCCTCGGAGCAGTACTTC	CASTLRYPSEQYF	.	TRBJ2-7	TRBV5-8	.
TGTGCCACCAGTGAGTGGAGCTACAATGAGCAGTTCTTC	CATSEWSYNEQFF	.	TRBJ2-1	TRBV24-1	.
TGCGCCAGCAGCCAAGACGGATCCCTGAGCTCCTACAATGAGCAGTTCTTC	CASSQDGSLSSYNEQFF	.	TRBJ2-1	TRBV4-1	once
TGCGCCAGCAGCTATGGGACTCCAGGTTACGAGCAGTACTTC	CASSYGTPGYEQYF	.	TRBJ2-7	TRBV5-1	.
TGCGCCAGCAGCTTGTTGAGGATAGAGAACACCGGGGAGCTGTTTTTT	CASSLLRIENTGELFF	.	TRBJ2-2	TRBV5-1	.
TGTGCCAGCAGGATTGGGTTATCAGATACGCAGTATTTT	CASRIGLSDTQYF	.	TRBJ2-3	TRBV6-5	.
TGTGCCAGTCGATCTCTAGCGGGAGAGGCCTACGAGCAGTACTTC	CASRSLAGEAYEQYF	TRBD2	TRBJ2-7	TRBV19	once
TGTGCCAGCAGCTTGTTTAACAGGATTTCGGGTGAGCAGTACTTC	CASSLFNRISGEQYF	.	TRBJ2-7	TRBV5-5	once
TGTGCCAGCAGTGAAGTATCTCTAAACAATCAGCCCCAGCATTTT	CASSEVSLNNQPQHF	.	TRBJ1-5	TRBV6-1	.
TGTGCCAGCAGTTGGCAGGGTTTTGGGTATAATTCACCCCTCCACTTT	CASSWQGFGYNSPLHF	.	TRBJ1-6	TRBV27	few
TGTGCCAGCACCGACAGGGATAGTATGCCCCAGCATTTT	CASTDRDSMPQHF	TRBD1	TRBJ1-5	TRBV12-3/TRBV12-4	.
TGTGCCAGCAGTCCTGGACAGGGCCCAGGAGACACCATATATTTT	CASSPGQGPGDTIYF	TRBD1	TRBJ1-3	TRBV7-7	.
TGTGCCAGCAGCGTATACGGGACAGGGGAAGACTATGGCTACACCTTC	CASSVYGTGEDYGYTF	TRBD1	TRBJ1-2	TRBV9	.
TGTGCCAGCAGTTTAGCTAGCGCGGAGACCCAGTACTTC	CASSLASAETQYF	.	TRBJ2-5	TRBV28	.
TGTGCCAGCAGCTCCCGACTAGCGGGAGGATCGGACACCGGGGAGCTGTTTTTT	CASSSRLAGGSDTGELFF	TRBD2	TRBJ2-2	TRBV7-3	.
TGCGCCAGCAGAGGGACTAGCGGGAGTGAGACCCAGTACTTC	CASRGTSGSETQYF	TRBD2	TRBJ2-5	TRBV5-1	.
TGTGCCAGCTCACCGGGGACAGGGAGCAATCAGCCCCAGCATTTT	CASSPGTGSNQPQHF	TRBD1	TRBJ1-5	TRBV18	.
TGTGCCAGCTCTCCGGACTACAATCAGCCCCAGCATTTT	CASSPDYNQPQHF	.	TRBJ1-5	TRBV18	.
TGCGCCAGCCGCTCTACAGGGAACTATGGCTACACCTTC	CASRSTGNYGYTF	.	TRBJ1-2	TRBV5-1	.
TGCGCCAGCAGCCAGTCGACAGGGGGCTCTGGCTACACCTTC	CASSQSTGGSGYTF	TRBD1	TRBJ1-2	TRBV4-1	.
TGTGCCAGCAGTTTAGATGCAGGGGGTGGCTCACCCCTCCACTTT	CASSLDAGGGSPLHF	TRBD1	TRBJ1-6	TRBV27	.
TGTGCCAGCAGCTTAGTATATGTCGGAACCACCGGGGAGCTGTTTTTT	CASSLVYVGTTGELFF	.	TRBJ2-2	TRBV7-8	.
TGTGCCAGCAAGGGCCTTACCCAAGAGACCCAGTACTTC	CASKGLTQETQYF	.	TRBJ2-5	TRBV12-3/TRBV12-4	few
TGTGCCAGCAGCTTAGCCCTCCCACAGGGGGGGACTTATGGCTACACCTTC	CASSLALPQGGTYGYTF	TRBD1	TRBJ1-2	TRBV7-2	.
TGTGCCAGCAGTTATATAGGGACAGGGCGAGAGACCCAGTACTTC	CASSYIGTGRETQYF	TRBD1	TRBJ2-5	TRBV6-2/TRBV6-3	.
TGTGCCAGCAGTCCACAACAGGGTGGCGAGCAGTACTTC	CASSPQQGGEQYF	.	TRBJ2-7	TRBV27	.
TGCGCCAGCAGCTTGGGACAGGAAAAAAATTACGAGCAGTACTTC	CASSLGQEKNYEQYF	.	TRBJ2-7	TRBV5-1	once
TGTGCCAGCAGTGCACAGACAGAGGAAAAACTGTTTTTT	CASSAQTEEKLFF	.	TRBJ1-4	TRBV2	.
TGTGCCACCAGTCAAGGGGGCAGTTTCTACGAGCAGTACTTC	CATSQGGSFYEQYF	TRBD1	TRBJ2-7	TRBV24-1	.
TGTGCCAGCACTGCAGGGGACCTACTAGCGGGGCCGTACAATGAGCAGTTCTTC	CASTAGDLLAGPYNEQFF	TRBD2	TRBJ2-1	TRBV28	.
TGTGCCAGCAGTTTATCCACAGGGACCTTTAACACTGAAGCTTTCTTT	CASSLSTGTFNTEAFF	.	TRBJ1-1	TRBV27	once
TGTGCCAGCAGCCCACTAGCGGGAGGGCTTTCGAGGGAGACCCAGTACTTC	CASSPLAGGLSRETQYF	TRBD2	TRBJ2-5	TRBV5-6	.
TGCGCCAGCAGCTTACGGACGGTTAACACTGAAGCTTTCTTT	CASSLRTVNTEAFF	.	TRBJ1-1	TRBV5-1	.